The clone carrying this T cell receptor beta chain was seen only a few times. The target antigen is unknown. Investigators divided CD4+ cells into CD45RA+ naive and CD45RA-negative memory subsets. The entry originates in a study of shared clonotypes between healthy human individuals. Turning to the study itself: Researchers drew samples from two women and three men aged 18 to 49.

Profiled with immunoSEQ multiplex PCR; TCRdb holds only in-frame clones, not every one. The sample contains around 1,000,000 clones, around three quarters of which appear only once. The study's findings and limits: In contrast to clonotypes shared by all four donors, non-shared clonotypes had lower generation probabilities.

In germline, CDR1 is SGHVS, CDR2 FQNEAQ. Trimming left V 5 bases short and J 3 bases short, with 14 bases between. This CDR3 has 15 residues. This chain uses TRBV7-8 with TRBJ2-1; D is perhaps TRBD1 or TRBD2 (5 bases each). The sequence was obtained from a man between 18 and 35 years old in good health. Some clones in this sample may be carry-over from other donors' samples. The specimen sequenced was memory CD4+ T cells from PBMCs. Subset: CD45RA-negative fraction. CDR3 bases: TGTGCCAGCAGCATTCCCGGGACGGGCTACAATGAGCAGTTCTTC. This encodes CASSIPGTGYNEQFF.